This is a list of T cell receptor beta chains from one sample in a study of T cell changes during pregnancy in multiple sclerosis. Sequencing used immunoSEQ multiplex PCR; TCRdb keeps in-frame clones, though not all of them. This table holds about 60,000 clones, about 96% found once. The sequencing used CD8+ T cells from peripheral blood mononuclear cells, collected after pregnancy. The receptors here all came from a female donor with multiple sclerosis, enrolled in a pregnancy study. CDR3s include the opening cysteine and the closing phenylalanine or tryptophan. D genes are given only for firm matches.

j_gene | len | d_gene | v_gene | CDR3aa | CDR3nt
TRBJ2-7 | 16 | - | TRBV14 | CASSQVQSVVPYEQYF | TGTGCCAGCAGCCAAGTGCAGAGCGTAGTCCCCTACGAGCAGTACTTC
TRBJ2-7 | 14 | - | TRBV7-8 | CASSLVGGSYEQYF | TGTGCCAGCAGCTTAGTGGGGGGTTCCTACGAGCAGTACTTC
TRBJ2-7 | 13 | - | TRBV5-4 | CASSLQGYYEQYF | TGTGCCAGCAGCTTGCAGGGTTACTACGAGCAGTACTTC
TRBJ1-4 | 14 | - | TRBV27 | CASGRRGANEKLFF | TGTGCCAGCGGGAGACGCGGCGCTAATGAAAAACTGTTTTTT
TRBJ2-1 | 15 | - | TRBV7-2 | CASSRDYSSYNEQFF | TGTGCCAGCAGCCGCGACTATAGCTCCTACAATGAGCAGTTCTTC
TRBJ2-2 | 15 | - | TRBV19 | CAIQDTLANTGELFF | TGTGCCATTCAGGACACCCTGGCGAACACCGGGGAGCTGTTTTTT
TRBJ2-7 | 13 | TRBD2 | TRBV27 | CASSLASGREQYF | TGTGCCAGCAGTTTGGCTAGCGGGAGGGAGCAGTACTTC
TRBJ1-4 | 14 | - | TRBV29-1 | CSVLDTSTNEKLFF | TGCAGCGTCCTTGACACGTCAACTAATGAAAAACTGTTTTTT
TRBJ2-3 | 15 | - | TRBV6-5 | CASSLSTAGTDTQYF | TGTGCCAGCAGCCTGTCGACGGCGGGCACAGATACGCAGTATTTT
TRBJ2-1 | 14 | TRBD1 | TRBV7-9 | CASSPHRGPNEQFF | TGTGCCAGCAGCCCCCACAGGGGCCCCAATGAGCAGTTCTTC
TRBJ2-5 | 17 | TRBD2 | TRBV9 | CASSASLASGRGETQYF | TGTGCCAGCAGCGCGTCCCTGGCTAGCGGGAGAGGGGAGACCCAGTACTTC
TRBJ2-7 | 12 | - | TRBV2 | CAILAETYEQYF | TGTGCCATCCTAGCTGAGACCTACGAGCAGTACTTC
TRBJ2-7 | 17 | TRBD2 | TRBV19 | CASSTGGLAGRSYEQYF | TGTGCCAGTAGTACTGGGGGACTAGCGGGCAGATCCTACGAGCAGTACTTC
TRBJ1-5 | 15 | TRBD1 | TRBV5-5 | CASSFRGTEHQPQHF | TGTGCCAGCAGCTTCCGAGGGACAGAACATCAGCCCCAGCATTTT
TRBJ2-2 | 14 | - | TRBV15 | CATSPTGNTGELFF | TGTGCCACCAGCCCTACAGGGAACACCGGGGAGCTGTTTTTT
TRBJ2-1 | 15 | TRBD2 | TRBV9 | CASSLGTSGSNEQFF | TGTGCCAGCAGCCTCGGGACTAGCGGGAGTAATGAGCAGTTCTTC
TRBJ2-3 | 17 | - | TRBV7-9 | CASAFSRVAAYTDTQYF | TGTGCCAGCGCGTTCTCCAGAGTCGCGGCGTACACAGATACGCAGTATTTT
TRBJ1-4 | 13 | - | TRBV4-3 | CASSQGAHEKLFF | TGCGCCAGCAGCCAAGGGGCACATGAAAAACTGTTTTTT
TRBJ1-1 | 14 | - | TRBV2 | CASSLAGGGTEAFF | TGTGCCAGCAGTCTGGCCGGGGGGGGTACTGAAGCTTTCTTT
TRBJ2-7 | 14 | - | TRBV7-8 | CASSLVAGAIEQYF | TGTGCCAGCAGCTTAGTGGCAGGGGCCATCGAGCAGTACTTC
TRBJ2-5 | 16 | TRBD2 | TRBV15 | CATSRALGRGLETQYF | TGTGCCACCAGCAGAGCCTTGGGGAGGGGCTTGGAGACCCAGTACTTC
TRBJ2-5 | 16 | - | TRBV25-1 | CASSAGVGARLETQYF | TGTGCCAGCAGTGCTGGGGTGGGGGCGCGTTTAGAGACCCAGTACTTC
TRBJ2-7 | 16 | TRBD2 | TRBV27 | CASSFLTTSGSYEQYF | TGTGCCAGCAGTTTCCTAACGACTAGCGGGAGCTACGAGCAGTACTTC